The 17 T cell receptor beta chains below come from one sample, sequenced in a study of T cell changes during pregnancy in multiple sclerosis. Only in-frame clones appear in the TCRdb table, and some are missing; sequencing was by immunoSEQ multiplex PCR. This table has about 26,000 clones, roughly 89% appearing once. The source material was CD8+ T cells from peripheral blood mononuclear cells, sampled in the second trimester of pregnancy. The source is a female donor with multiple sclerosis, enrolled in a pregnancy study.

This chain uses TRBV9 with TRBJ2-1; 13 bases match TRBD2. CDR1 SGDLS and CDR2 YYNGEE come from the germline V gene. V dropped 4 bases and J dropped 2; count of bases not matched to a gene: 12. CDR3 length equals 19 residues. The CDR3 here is CASSPRGGGTSGTYNEQFF. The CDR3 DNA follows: TGTGCCAGCAGCCCGCGAGGGGGGGGGACTAGCGGGACCTACAATGAGCAGTTCTTC. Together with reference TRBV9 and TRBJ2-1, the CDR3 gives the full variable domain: DSGVTQTPKHLITATGQRVTLRCSPRSGDLSVYWYQQSLDQGLQFLIQYYNGEERAKGNILERFSAQQFPDLHSELNLSSLELGDSALYFCASSPRGGGTSGTYNEQFFGPGTRLTVL.

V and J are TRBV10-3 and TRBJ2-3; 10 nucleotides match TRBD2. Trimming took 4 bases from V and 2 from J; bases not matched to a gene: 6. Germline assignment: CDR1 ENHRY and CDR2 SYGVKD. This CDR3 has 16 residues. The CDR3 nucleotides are TGTGCCATCAGTGGAACTAGCGGGATCTCCACAGATACGCAGTATTTT. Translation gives CAISGTSGISTDTQYF.

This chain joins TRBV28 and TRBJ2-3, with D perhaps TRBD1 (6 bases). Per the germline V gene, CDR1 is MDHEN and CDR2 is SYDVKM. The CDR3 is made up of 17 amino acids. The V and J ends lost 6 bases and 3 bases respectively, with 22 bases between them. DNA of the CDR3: TGTGCCAGCAGCGGCTTCATTTTGGGGGCGCGGACAGATACGCAGTATTTT. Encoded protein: CASSGFILGARTDTQYF. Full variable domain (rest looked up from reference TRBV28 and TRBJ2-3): DVKVTQSSRYLVKRTGEKVFLECVQDMDHENMFWYRQDPGLGLRLIYFSYDVKMKEKGDIPEGYSVSREKKERFSLILESASTNQTSMYLCASSGFILGARTDTQYFGPGTRLTVL.

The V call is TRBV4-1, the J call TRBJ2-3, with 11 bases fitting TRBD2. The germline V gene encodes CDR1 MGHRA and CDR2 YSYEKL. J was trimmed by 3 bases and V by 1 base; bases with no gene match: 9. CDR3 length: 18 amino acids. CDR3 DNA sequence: TGCGCCAGCAGCCAAGGGCTTCTAGCGGGAGGAACAACAGATACGCAGTATTTT. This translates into CASSQGLLAGGTTDTQYF.

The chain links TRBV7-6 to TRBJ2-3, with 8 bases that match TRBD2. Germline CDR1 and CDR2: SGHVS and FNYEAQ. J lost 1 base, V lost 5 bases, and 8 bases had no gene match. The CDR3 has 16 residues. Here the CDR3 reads CASSARLASRTDTQYF. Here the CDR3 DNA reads TGTGCCAGCAGCGCCAGACTAGCGTCCCGCACAGATACGCAGTATTTT.

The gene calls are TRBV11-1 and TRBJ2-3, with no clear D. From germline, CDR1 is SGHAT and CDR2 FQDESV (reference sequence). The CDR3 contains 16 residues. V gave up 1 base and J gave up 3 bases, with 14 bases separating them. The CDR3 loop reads CASSLGLSPLTDTQYF. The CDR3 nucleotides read TGTGCCAGCAGCTTAGGGCTTAGCCCACTTACAGATACGCAGTATTTT.

CDR3 nucleotide sequence: TGTGCCAGCAGTCCGACTAGGGTCACCGGGGAGCTGTTTTTT. As protein: CASSPTRVTGELFF. V is TRBV6-4 and J is TRBJ2-2; tentatively, D is TRBD2 (6 bases). The V end lost 5 bases, the J end lost 4 bases, and 11 bases lay between the germline ends. Germline lookup yields CDR1 MRHNA and CDR2 SNTAGT. The CDR3 sequence is 14 residues long.

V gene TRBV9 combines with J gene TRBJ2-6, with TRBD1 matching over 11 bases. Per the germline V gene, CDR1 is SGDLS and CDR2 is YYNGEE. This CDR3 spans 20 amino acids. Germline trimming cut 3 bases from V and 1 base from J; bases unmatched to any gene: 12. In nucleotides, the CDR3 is TGTGCCAGCAGCGACCATCCAGGACAGGGGGCCTTATCTGGGGCCAACGTCCTGACTTTC. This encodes CASSDHPGQGALSGANVLTF.

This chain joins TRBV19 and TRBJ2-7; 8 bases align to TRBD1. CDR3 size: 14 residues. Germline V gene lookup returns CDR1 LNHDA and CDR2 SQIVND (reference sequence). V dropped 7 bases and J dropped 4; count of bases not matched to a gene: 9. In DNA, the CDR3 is TGTGCCAGTACGGCCGGACAGGGTGATTACGAGCAGTACTTC. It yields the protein CASTAGQGDYEQYF.

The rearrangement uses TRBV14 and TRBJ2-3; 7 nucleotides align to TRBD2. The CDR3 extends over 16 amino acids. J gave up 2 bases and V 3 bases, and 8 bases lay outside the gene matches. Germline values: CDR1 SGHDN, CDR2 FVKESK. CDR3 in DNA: TGTGCCAGCAGCCATGGGACTATACCCTACACAGATACGCAGTATTTT. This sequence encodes CASSHGTIPYTDTQYF.

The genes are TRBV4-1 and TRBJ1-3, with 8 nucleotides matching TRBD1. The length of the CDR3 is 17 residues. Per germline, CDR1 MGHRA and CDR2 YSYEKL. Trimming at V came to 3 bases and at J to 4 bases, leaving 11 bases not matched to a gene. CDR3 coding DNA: TGCGCCAGCAGCCAGGAGGTTCCCGACAGGGGAGGAAACACCATATATTTT. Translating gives CASSQEVPDRGGNTIYF.

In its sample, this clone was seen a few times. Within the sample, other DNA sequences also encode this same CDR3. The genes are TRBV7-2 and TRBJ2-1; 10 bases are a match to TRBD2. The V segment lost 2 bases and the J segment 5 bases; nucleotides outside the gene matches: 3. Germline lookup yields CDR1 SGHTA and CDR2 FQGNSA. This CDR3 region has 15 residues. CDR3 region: CASSLTSGTHNEQFF. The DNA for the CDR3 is TGTGCCAGCAGCTTAACTAGCGGGACCCACAATGAGCAGTTCTTC.

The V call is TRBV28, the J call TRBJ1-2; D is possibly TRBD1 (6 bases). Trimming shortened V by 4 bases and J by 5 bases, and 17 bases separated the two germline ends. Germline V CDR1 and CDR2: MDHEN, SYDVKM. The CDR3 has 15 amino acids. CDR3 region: CASSSMTGQGYGYTF. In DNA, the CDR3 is TGTGCCAGCAGTTCTATGACAGGTCAGGGGTATGGCTACACCTTC.

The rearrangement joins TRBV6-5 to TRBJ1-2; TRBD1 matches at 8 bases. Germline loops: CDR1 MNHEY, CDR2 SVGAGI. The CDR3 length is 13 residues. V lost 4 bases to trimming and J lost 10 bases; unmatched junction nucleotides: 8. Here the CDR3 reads CASSSGQGPAYTF. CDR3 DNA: TGTGCCAGCAGTTCCGGACAGGGCCCCGCCTACACCTTC.

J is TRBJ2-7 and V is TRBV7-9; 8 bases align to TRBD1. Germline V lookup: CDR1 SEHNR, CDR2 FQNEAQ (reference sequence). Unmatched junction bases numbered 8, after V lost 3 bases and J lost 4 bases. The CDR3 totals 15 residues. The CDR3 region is CASSFSQGASYEQYF. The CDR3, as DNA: TGTGCCAGCAGCTTTTCCCAGGGGGCTTCATACGAGCAGTACTTC.

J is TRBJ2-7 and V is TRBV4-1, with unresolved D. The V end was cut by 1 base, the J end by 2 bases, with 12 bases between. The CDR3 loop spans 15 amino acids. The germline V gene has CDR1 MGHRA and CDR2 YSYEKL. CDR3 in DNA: TGCGCCAGCAGCCAAGCACAGCTATCTACCTACGAGCAGTACTTC. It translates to CASSQAQLSTYEQYF.

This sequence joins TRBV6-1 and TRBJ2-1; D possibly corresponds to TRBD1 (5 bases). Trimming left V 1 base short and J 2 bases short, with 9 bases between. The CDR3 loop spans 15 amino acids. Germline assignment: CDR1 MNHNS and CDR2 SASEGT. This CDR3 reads CASSEEGYAYNEQFF. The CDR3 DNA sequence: TGTGCCAGCAGTGAAGAGGGGTACGCCTACAATGAGCAGTTCTTC.